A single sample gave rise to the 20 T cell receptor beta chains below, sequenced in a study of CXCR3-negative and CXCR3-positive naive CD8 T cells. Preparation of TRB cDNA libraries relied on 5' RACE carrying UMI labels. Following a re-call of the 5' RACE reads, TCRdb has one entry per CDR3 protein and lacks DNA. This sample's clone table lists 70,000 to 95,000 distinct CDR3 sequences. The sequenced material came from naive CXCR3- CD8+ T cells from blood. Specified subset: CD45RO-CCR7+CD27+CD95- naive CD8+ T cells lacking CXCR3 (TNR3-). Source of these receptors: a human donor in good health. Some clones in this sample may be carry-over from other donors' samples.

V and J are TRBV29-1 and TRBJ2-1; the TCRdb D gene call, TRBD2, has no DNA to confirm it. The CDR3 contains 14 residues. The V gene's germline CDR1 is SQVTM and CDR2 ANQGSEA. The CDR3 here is CSVRLAGGFNEQFF.

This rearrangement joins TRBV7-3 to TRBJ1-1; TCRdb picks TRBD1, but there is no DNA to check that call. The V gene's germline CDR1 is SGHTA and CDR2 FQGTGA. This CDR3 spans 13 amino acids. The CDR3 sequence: CASSFGTGYEAFF.

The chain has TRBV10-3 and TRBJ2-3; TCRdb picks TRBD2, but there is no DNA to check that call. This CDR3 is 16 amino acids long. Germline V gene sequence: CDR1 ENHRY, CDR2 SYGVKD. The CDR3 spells CAISELAGVSTDTQYF.

CDR3: CASRTQGTEAFF. The chain combines TRBV2 with TRBJ1-1; as DNA is missing, the TRBD1 call by TCRdb cannot be tested. This CDR3 region has 12 residues. Looked up from germline, CDR1 is SNHLY and CDR2 is FYNNEI.

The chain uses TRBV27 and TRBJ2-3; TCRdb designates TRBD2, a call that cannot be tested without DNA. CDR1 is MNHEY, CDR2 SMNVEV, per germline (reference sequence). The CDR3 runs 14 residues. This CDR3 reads CASSFARGTDTQYF.

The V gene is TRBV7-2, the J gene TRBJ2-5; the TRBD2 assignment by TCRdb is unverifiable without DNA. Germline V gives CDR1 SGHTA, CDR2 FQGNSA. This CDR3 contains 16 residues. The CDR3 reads CASSFPSGEFQETQYF.

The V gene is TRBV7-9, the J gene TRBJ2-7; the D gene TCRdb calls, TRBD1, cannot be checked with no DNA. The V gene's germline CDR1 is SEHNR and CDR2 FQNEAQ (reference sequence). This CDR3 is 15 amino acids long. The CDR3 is CASSLAGQVTYEQYF. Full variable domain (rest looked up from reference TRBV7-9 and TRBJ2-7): DTGVSQNPRHKITKRGQNVTFRCDPISEHNRLYWYRQTLGQGPEFLTYFQNEAQLEKSRLLSDRFSAERPKGSFSTLEIQRTEQGDSAMYLCASSLAGQVTYEQYFGPGTRLTVT.

The CDR3 spells CNVIGPKNTEAFF. This chain joins TRBV29-1 and TRBJ1-1. CDR3 size: 13 residues. Germline values: CDR1 SQVTM, CDR2 ANQGSEA.

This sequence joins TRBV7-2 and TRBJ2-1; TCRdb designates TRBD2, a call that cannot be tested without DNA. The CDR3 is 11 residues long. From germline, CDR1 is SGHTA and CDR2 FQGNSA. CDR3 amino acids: CASSPAYEQFF.

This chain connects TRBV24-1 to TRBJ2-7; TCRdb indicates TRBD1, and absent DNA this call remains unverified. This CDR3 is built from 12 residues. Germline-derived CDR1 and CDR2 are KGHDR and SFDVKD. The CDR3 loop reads CATSDPGQGWNF.

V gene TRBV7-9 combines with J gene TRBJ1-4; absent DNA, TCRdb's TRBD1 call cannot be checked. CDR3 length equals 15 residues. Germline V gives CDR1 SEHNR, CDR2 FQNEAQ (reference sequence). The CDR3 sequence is CASSSRQGINEKLFF.

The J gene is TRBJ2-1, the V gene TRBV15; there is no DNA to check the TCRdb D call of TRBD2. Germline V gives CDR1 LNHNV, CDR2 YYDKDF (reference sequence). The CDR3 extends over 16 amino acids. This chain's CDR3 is CATSRDRAGPGGEQFF. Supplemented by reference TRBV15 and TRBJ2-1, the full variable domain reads DAMVIQNPRYQVTQFGKPVTLSCSQTLNHNVMYWYQQKSSQAPKLLFHYYDKDFNNEADTPDNFQSRRPNTSFCFLDIRSPGLGDTAMYLCATSRDRAGPGGEQFFGPGTRLTVL.

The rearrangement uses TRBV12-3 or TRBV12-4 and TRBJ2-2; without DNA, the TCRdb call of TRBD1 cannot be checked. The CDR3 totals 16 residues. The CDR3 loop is CASSLGTGRDTGELFF.

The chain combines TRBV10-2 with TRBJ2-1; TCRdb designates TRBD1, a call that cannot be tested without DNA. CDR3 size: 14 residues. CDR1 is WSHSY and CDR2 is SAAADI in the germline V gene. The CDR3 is CASSERGGGGVQFF.

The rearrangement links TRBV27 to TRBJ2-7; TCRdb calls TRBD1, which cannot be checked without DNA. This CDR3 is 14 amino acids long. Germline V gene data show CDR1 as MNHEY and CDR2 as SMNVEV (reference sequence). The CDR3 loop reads CAGKGGTGGHEQYF.

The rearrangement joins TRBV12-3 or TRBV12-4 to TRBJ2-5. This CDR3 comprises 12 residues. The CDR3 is CASSLPEGTQYF.

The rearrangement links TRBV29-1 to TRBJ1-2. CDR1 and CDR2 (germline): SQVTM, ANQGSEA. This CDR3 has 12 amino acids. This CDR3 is CSVDELVVGYTF.

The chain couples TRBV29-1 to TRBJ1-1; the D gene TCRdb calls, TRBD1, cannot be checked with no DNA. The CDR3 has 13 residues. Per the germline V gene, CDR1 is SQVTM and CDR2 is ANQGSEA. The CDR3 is CSATGWGNTEAFF.

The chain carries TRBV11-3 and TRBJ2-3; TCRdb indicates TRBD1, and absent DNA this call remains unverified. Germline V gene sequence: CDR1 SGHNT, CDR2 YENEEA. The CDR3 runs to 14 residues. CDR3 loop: CASSLGDRTDTQYF.

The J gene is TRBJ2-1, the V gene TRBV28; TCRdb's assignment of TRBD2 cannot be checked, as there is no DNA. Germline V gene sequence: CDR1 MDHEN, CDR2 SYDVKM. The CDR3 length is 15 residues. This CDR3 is CASSLRSSGNNEQFF.